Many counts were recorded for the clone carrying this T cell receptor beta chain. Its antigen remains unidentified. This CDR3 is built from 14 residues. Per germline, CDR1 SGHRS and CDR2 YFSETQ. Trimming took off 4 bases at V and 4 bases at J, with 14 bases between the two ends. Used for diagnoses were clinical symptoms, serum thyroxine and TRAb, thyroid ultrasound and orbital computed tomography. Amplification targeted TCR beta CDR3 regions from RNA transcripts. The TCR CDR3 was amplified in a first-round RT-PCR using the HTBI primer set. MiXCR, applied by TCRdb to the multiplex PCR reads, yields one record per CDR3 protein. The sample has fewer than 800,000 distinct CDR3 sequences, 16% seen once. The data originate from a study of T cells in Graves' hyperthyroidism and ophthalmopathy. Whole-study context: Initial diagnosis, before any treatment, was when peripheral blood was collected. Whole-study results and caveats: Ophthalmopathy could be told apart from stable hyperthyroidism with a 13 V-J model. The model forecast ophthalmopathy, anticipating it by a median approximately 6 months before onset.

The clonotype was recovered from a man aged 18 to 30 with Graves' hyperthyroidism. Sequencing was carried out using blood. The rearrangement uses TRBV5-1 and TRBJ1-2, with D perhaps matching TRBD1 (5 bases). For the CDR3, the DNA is TGCGCCAGCAGCCCTGGACCCGGGGCCTATGGCTACACCTTC. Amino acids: CASSPGPGAYGYTF.